These 15 T cell receptor beta chains were sequenced from one sample in a study of blood T cell repertoires in COVID-19. Here immunoSEQ multiplex PCR was the method, and the copy in TCRdb shows in-frame clones only, minus some. The sample lists about 110,000 clones; less than 85% were seen once. The sequenced sample was peripheral blood. Every receptor here comes from a woman aged 60-75 years with acute or convalescent COVID-19.

This clone has at least ten counts. The chain carries TRBV9 and TRBJ1-5, with D maybe TRBD1 (6 bases). V was cut by 3 bases and J by 8 bases, with 21 bases left in between. CDR1 and CDR2 from the germline V gene are SGDLS and YYNGEE. The CDR3 totals 16 residues. CDR3 region: CASSAHARAGDKPQHF. In DNA form, the CDR3 reads TGTGCCAGCAGCGCCCACGCCAGGGCAGGGGATAAGCCCCAGCATTTT.

The chain recombines TRBV5-6 with TRBJ1-5, with 7 positions matching TRBD1. Germline-derived CDR1 and CDR2 are SGHDT and YYEEEE. After removal of 4 bases from V and 7 bases from J, the junction contained 8 bases not matched to a gene. The CDR3 length is 14 residues. The CDR3, as DNA: TGTGCCAGCAGCCTCGGACAGGTGGGACAGCCCCAGCATTTT. Protein: CASSLGQVGQPQHF.

Written as DNA, the CDR3 is TGCGCCAGCAGCCAAGATCGCGGTCTTCAGGGGGATACGCAGTATTTT. Amino acids: CASSQDRGLQGDTQYF. This rearrangement joins TRBV4-1 to TRBJ2-3; D is possibly TRBD1 (6 bases). Trimming took off 0 bases at V and 6 bases at J, with 16 bases between the two ends. CDR1 is MGHRA and CDR2 is YSYEKL in the germline V gene. The CDR3 sequence is 16 residues long.

The chain links TRBV3-1 (or the pseudogene TRBV3-2) to TRBJ2-3, with 12 positions matching TRBD2. The germline CDR1 and CDR2 sequences are LGHDT and YNNKEL (reference sequence). V gave up 10 bases and J gave up 7 bases; unmatched junction bases: 9. The CDR3 runs to 14 residues. This CDR3 is CATSTSGGMYTQYF. CDR3 in DNA: TGTGCCACCTCGACTAGCGGGGGCATGTATACGCAGTATTTT.

The genes are TRBV7-6 and TRBJ2-5; 11 nucleotides agree with TRBD1. The germline V gene encodes CDR1 SGHVS and CDR2 FNYEAQ. This CDR3 spans 16 amino acids. J gave up 5 bases and V 1 base, and 6 bases lay outside the gene matches. In DNA form, the CDR3 reads TGTGCCAGCAGCTTAGAGTGGACAGGGGGCAGGGAGACCCAGTACTTC. It is translated as CASSLEWTGGRETQYF.

This chain joins TRBV28 and TRBJ1-1; no reliable D call. Trimming removed 2 bases from V and 3 bases from J, with 10 bases in between. Germline V gives CDR1 MDHEN, CDR2 SYDVKM. This CDR3 contains 14 residues. CDR3 region: CASSLTRYDTEAFF. CDR3 in DNA: TGTGCCAGCAGTTTAACCAGGTATGACACTGAAGCTTTCTTT.

The J gene is TRBJ2-1, the V gene TRBV21-1; the D call TRBD1 from the table was never checked on the DNA. TRBV21-1 is labeled a pseudogene. CDR3 length: 18 residues. The CDR3 DNA sequence: TGTGCCAGCAGCCAAAAGGGGAAGGTTTCTGCCTCCTACAATGAGCAGTTCTTC. Protein product: CASSQKGKVSASYNEQFF.

This chain uses TRBV7-9 with TRBJ1-6; a weak D match, TRBD1 (6 bases). CDR3 length: 14 residues. Germline CDR1 is SEHNR and CDR2 is FQNEAQ (reference sequence). The V end lost 6 bases, the J end lost 5 bases, and 11 bases lay between the germline ends. CDR3 sequence: CASRNQGNNSPLHF. The CDR3 DNA sequence: TGTGCCAGCAGGAACCAGGGGAATAATTCACCCCTCCACTTT.

The rearrangement joins TRBV6-1 to TRBJ1-2; 8 bases are a match to TRBD1. V lost 2 bases, J lost 4 bases, and 3 bases stayed unmatched. Germline CDR1 and CDR2: MNHNS and SASEGT. CDR3 length equals 14 residues. The CDR3 here is CASSEQGAGYGYTF. The CDR3 nucleotides read TGTGCCAGCAGTGAACAGGGGGCTGGCTATGGCTACACCTTC.

CDR3 loop: CASSVGTAIPDGYTF. The DNA for the CDR3 is TGTGCCAGCAGCGTAGGTACAGCCATCCCCGATGGCTACACCTTC. The rearrangement joins TRBV9 to TRBJ1-2; the D is unclear. The CDR3 is 15 residues long. V was pared by 0 bases and J by 6 bases, with 15 bases between. Germline CDR1 SGDLS, CDR2 YYNGEE.

The chain carries TRBV10-3 and TRBJ1-5; D may be TRBD1 (6 bases). This CDR3 has 18 residues. Trimming left V 0 bases short and J 7 bases short, with 22 bases between. CDR1 ENHRY and CDR2 SYGVKD come from the germline V gene. The CDR3 sequence: CAISESTGGGWSGQPQHF. CDR3 DNA sequence: TGTGCCATCAGTGAGTCGACGGGGGGGGGCTGGTCAGGGCAGCCCCAGCATTTT.

V gene TRBV4-1 combines with J gene TRBJ2-1; TRBD1 matches at 9 bases. Germline V gene data show CDR1 as MGHRA and CDR2 as YSYEKL. The CDR3 is 17 amino acids. The V gene end was trimmed by 3 bases and the J gene end by 4 bases; junction bases not matched to a gene: 10. As DNA, the CDR3 is TGCGCCAGCAGCCATTCCGACCGGGACAGGGAGTACAATGAGCAGTTCTTC. It encodes CASSHSDRDREYNEQFF.

The chain carries TRBV5-6 and TRBJ2-2; D perhaps matches TRBD1 (5 bases). V lost 2 bases to trimming and J lost 6 bases, with 17 bases between them. CDR3 length equals 16 residues. Germline loops: CDR1 SGHDT, CDR2 YYEEEE. DNA of the CDR3: TGTGCCAGCAGCTTTCGGGCTCAGGGCGGTTCCGGGGAGCTGTTTTTT. It translates to CASSFRAQGGSGELFF.

The rearrangement uses TRBV7-9 and TRBJ1-4; the match to TRBD1 covers 8 bases. Germline V gene sequence: CDR1 SEHNR, CDR2 FQNEAQ (reference sequence). Trimming removed 4 bases from V and 7 bases from J; junction bases left unmatched: 5. The CDR3 length is 14 residues. The CDR3 bases are TGTGCCAGCAGCTCCGACAGGGGTAGTGAAAAACTGTTTTTT. Residues: CASSSDRGSEKLFF.

This rearrangement joins TRBV29-1 to TRBJ2-1; D is possibly TRBD2 (6 bases). CDR1 SQVTM and CDR2 ANQGSEA come from the germline V gene. The CDR3 loop spans 13 amino acids. V gave up 8 bases and J gave up 8 bases, with 19 bases separating them. CDR3 loop: CSPAGLPGDEQFF. CDR3 in DNA: TGCAGCCCCGCGGGACTGCCCGGAGATGAGCAGTTCTTC.